Shown below are 25 T cell receptor beta chains from a single sample sequenced in a study of blood T cell repertoires in COVID-19. The repertoire was sequenced with immunoSEQ multiplex PCR; TCRdb's copy has only in-frame clones and lacks some. The table has 200,000 to 300,000 clones, roughly 83% seen once. Input material: peripheral blood. These receptors came from a woman at least 80 years old with COVID-19, enrolled during active disease.

V gene TRBV15 combines with J gene TRBJ2-2; a weak D match, TRBD1 (5 bases). Trimming pared 2 bases from V and 5 bases from J, leaving 12 bases between. Germline CDR1 LNHNV, CDR2 YYDKDF (reference sequence). CDR3 length: 15 amino acids. The CDR3 DNA follows: TGTGCCACCAGCAGATCTGGACAACCAACCGGGGAGCTGTTTTTT. This codes for CATSRSGQPTGELFF.

The chain joins TRBV5-1 to TRBJ2-1, with 12 bases that match TRBD1. Germline V lookup: CDR1 SGHRS, CDR2 YFSETQ. Germline trimming cut 3 bases from V and 8 bases from J; bases unmatched to any gene: 6. The CDR3 is 15 residues long. Here the CDR3 reads CASSSGQGAHHEQFF. The CDR3 DNA sequence: TGCGCCAGCAGCTCGGGACAGGGGGCGCACCATGAGCAGTTCTTC. Full variable domain (remainder filled in from reference TRBV5-1 and TRBJ2-1): KAGVTQTPRYLIKTRGQQVTLSCSPISGHRSVSWYQQTPGQGLQFLFEYFSETQRNKGNFPGRFSGRQFSNSRSEMNVSTLELGDSALYLCASSSGQGAHHEQFFGPGTRLTVL.

The chain is built from TRBV28 and TRBJ1-5; D perhaps matches TRBD1 (6 bases). Germline V gene sequence: CDR1 MDHEN, CDR2 SYDVKM. Trimming removed 5 bases from V and 3 bases from J, with 11 bases in between. This CDR3 region has 14 residues. DNA for the CDR3: TGTGCCAGCAGTATCGGACAGTTCAATCAGCCCCAGCATTTT. This translates into CASSIGQFNQPQHF.

The genes are TRBV5-1 and TRBJ2-5, with 7 positions matching TRBD1. The CDR3 consists of 14 residues. Germline loops: CDR1 SGHRS, CDR2 YFSETQ. With 4 bases clipped from V and 1 base from J, the junction kept 4 bases outside the gene matches. CDR3 in amino acids: CASSIGQVQETQYF. The DNA for the CDR3 is TGCGCCAGCAGCATCGGACAGGTCCAAGAGACCCAGTACTTC.

This clone was observed a single time. The rearrangement uses TRBV25-1 and TRBJ1-1, with D possibly matching TRBD1 (5 bases). Trimming took off 2 bases at V and 4 bases at J, with 14 bases between the two ends. The CDR3 has 15 amino acids. CDR1 and CDR2 (germline): MGHDK, SYGVNS. CDR3 in DNA: TGTGCCAGCAGTGAAGGGTGGCAGGGCGGCACTGAAGCTTTCTTT. Translating it yields CASSEGWQGGTEAFF.

V gene TRBV10-2 combines with J gene TRBJ1-4; unclear D gene. V was pared by 0 bases and J by 5 bases, with 10 bases between. Germline V gives CDR1 WSHSY, CDR2 SAAADI. The CDR3 extends over 15 amino acids. The CDR3 nucleotides are TGCGCCAGCAGTGAGTCTGGGCTCCGAAATGAAAAACTGTTTTTT. It yields the protein CASSESGLRNEKLFF.

This clone showed up just once. The chain combines TRBV6-5 with TRBJ1-1; no definite D call. The CDR3 extends over 15 amino acids. The germline V gene encodes CDR1 MNHEY and CDR2 SVGAGI. Trimming cost V 6 bases and J 5 bases, with 19 bases left between them. CDR3 residues: CASSLLSIQRTEAFF. The CDR3 DNA is TGTGCCAGCAGCCTCCTTTCAATTCAGCGAACTGAAGCTTTCTTT.

The chain has TRBV11-2 and TRBJ2-7; TRBD2 matches 9 bases. The CDR3 loop spans 15 amino acids. After removal of 1 base from V and 3 bases from J, the junction contained 4 bases not matched to a gene. The germline CDR1 and CDR2 sequences are SGHAT and FQNNGV. CDR3 region: CASSLGGGGFYEQYF. The CDR3 coding sequence is TGTGCCAGCAGCTTAGGCGGGGGGGGCTTCTACGAGCAGTACTTC.

This chain connects TRBV7-8 to TRBJ2-3; 7 positions agree with TRBD1. CDR1 and CDR2 (germline): SGHVS, FQNEAQ. The CDR3 length is 14 residues. Trimming at V came to 5 bases and at J to 6 bases, leaving 8 bases not matched to a gene. CDR3 sequence: CASSRQGDKDTQYF. The CDR3 nucleotides read TGTGCCAGCAGCCGACAGGGCGATAAGGATACGCAGTATTTT.

This clone was counted a few times. The chain recombines TRBV7-3 with TRBJ1-1; weak D call: TRBD1 (5 bases). The CDR3 extends over 15 amino acids. Germline CDR1 reads SGHTA; CDR2 reads FQGTGA. Trimming removed 5 bases from V and 3 bases from J, with 16 bases in between. The CDR3 spells CASSPGPGRDTEAFF. The CDR3 DNA reads TGTGCCAGCAGCCCAGGGCCCGGGAGGGACACTGAAGCTTTCTTT.

The CDR3 nucleotides are TGTGCCCCCGGGGGGGCAGCAACTAATGAAAAACTGTTTTTT. It encodes CAPGGAATNEKLFF. J is TRBJ1-4 and V is TRBV28; tentative D call: TRBD1 (6 bases). CDR1 and CDR2 from the germline V gene are MDHEN and SYDVKM. This CDR3 comprises 14 residues. Between the trimmed V and J ends, which lost 11 bases and 0 bases, there was a span of 13 bases.

This rearrangement joins TRBV28 to TRBJ2-7, with a tentative D call TRBD2 (5 bases). Per germline, CDR1 MDHEN and CDR2 SYDVKM. This CDR3 contains 13 residues. Trimming shortened V by 5 bases and J by 3 bases, and 11 bases separated the two germline ends. The CDR3 sequence: CASSLGRDYEQYF. CDR3 DNA sequence: TGTGCCAGCAGTCTAGGACGGGACTACGAGCAGTACTTC.

V gene TRBV15 combines with J gene TRBJ1-3; 9 nucleotides match TRBD1. This CDR3 spans 15 amino acids. V shed 3 bases, J shed 8 bases, and the junction held 8 bases outside the gene matches. The germline gives CDR1 LNHNV, CDR2 YYDKDF (reference sequence). CDR3 nucleotide sequence: TGTGCCACCAGCAGCCTAACAGGGGGCGCTGACACCATATATTTT. Amino acids: CATSSLTGGADTIYF.

This chain uses TRBV3-1 (or the pseudogene TRBV3-2) with TRBJ2-7, with D possibly matching TRBD1 (5 bases). Germline CDR1 is LGHDT and CDR2 is YNNKEL (reference sequence). Trimming removed 2 bases from V and 2 bases from J, with 13 bases in between. This CDR3 is 15 amino acids long. The DNA for the CDR3 is TGTGCCAGCAGCCAACAGCAGGGTTCGACCTACGAGCAGTACTTC. It is translated as CASSQQQGSTYEQYF.

The chain combines TRBV2 with TRBJ1-5, with 8 bases fitting TRBD1. V was clipped by 6 bases and J by 5 bases; unmatched bases: 3. The CDR3 contains 13 residues. The germline V gene encodes CDR1 SNHLY and CDR2 FYNNEI. The CDR3 spells CASRVTGDQPQHF. The CDR3 nucleotides are TGTGCCAGCAGGGTGACAGGGGATCAGCCCCAGCATTTT.

The chain carries TRBV7-2 and TRBJ1-2, with 7 positions matching TRBD1. The CDR3 spans 13 residues. V gave up 5 bases and J gave up 5 bases; unmatched junction bases: 5. Germline V gives CDR1 SGHTA, CDR2 FQGNSA. DNA of the CDR3: TGTGCCAGCAGCCTCCCCAGGGGGTATGGCTACACCTTC. It yields the protein CASSLPRGYGYTF.

The chain joins TRBV11-2 to TRBJ2-5; D remains unclear. V lost 2 bases, J lost 1 base, and 17 bases lay in between. The CDR3 is made up of 17 amino acids. Germline V gives CDR1 SGHAT, CDR2 FQNNGV. The CDR3: CASSLPTSFQVQETQYF. CDR3 coding DNA: TGTGCCAGCAGCTTACCTACCTCGTTTCAGGTCCAAGAGACCCAGTACTTC.

This rearrangement joins TRBV7-9 to TRBJ1-2, with D possibly matching TRBD1 (6 bases). This CDR3 has 18 residues. Trimming took 1 base from V and 3 from J, leaving 21 bases between them. The germline V gene has CDR1 SEHNR and CDR2 FQNEAQ (reference sequence). The CDR3 protein is CASSLVGSPGRGDYGYTF. The CDR3 region has the DNA TGTGCCAGCAGCTTAGTAGGGTCCCCCGGCAGGGGTGACTATGGCTACACCTTC.

There are a few counts of this clone. The DNA of the CDR3 is TGCGCCAGCAGCCCGGGGAGAGAACGGAACACTGAAGCTTTCTTT. It codes for CASSPGRERNTEAFF. The genes are TRBV5-1 and TRBJ1-1, with no clear D. V was pared by 4 bases and J by 1 base, with 14 bases between. CDR1 and CDR2 from the germline V gene are SGHRS and YFSETQ. This CDR3 has 15 residues.

The V gene is TRBV28, the J gene TRBJ1-5; D call uncertain. This CDR3 has 15 amino acids. V lost 0 bases and J lost 0, with 6 bases in between. Germline V gene data show CDR1 as MDHEN and CDR2 as SYDVKM. The CDR3 loop is CASSLWAYSNQPQHF. DNA for the CDR3: TGTGCCAGCAGTTTATGGGCTTATAGCAATCAGCCCCAGCATTTT.

This clone appeared a single time. The chain joins TRBV28 to TRBJ1-5; D possibly corresponds to TRBD1 (5 bases). V lost 10 bases to trimming and J lost 0 bases, with 16 bases between them. The CDR3 sequence is 15 residues long. From germline, CDR1 is MDHEN and CDR2 SYDVKM. The CDR3 DNA reads as TGTGCCACCACCTCGGGGGGGATTAGCAATCAGCCCCAGCATTTT. Its translation is CATTSGGISNQPQHF.

The rearrangement joins TRBV28 to TRBJ2-3; 12 positions match TRBD1. CDR3 length: 16 amino acids. CDR1 is MDHEN, CDR2 SYDVKM, per germline. The V segment lost 6 bases and the J segment 6 bases; nucleotides outside the gene matches: 10. The CDR3 DNA reads as TGTGCCAGCAGCCCGGGGGGGACAGGGGGCGTGGATACGCAGTATTTT. It is translated as CASSPGGTGGVDTQYF.

The rearrangement uses TRBV10-3 and TRBJ1-5; the D is unclear. Germline V CDR1 and CDR2: ENHRY, SYGVKD. CDR3 length: 14 residues. V dropped 2 bases and J dropped 6 bases, with 11 bases sitting between them. The CDR3 sequence is CAISEGEGFQPQHF. CDR3 bases: TGTGCCATCAGTGAGGGAGAAGGCTTTCAGCCCCAGCATTTT.

The gene calls are TRBV18 and TRBJ1-5; tentative D call: TRBD1 (6 bases). The CDR3 sequence is 16 residues long. Trimming cost V 3 bases and J 1 base, with 13 bases left between them. Germline assignment: CDR1 KGHSH and CDR2 LQKENI. CDR3 loop: CASSPDTGISNQPQHF. In nucleotides, the CDR3 is TGTGCCAGCTCACCCGACACAGGGATCAGCAATCAGCCCCAGCATTTT. Based on the CDR3 plus reference TRBV18 and TRBJ1-5, the full variable domain is NAGVMQNPRHLVRRRGQEARLRCSPMKGHSHVYWYRQLPEEGLKFMVYLQKENIIDESGMPKERFSAEFPKEGPSILRIQQVVRGDSAAYFCASSPDTGISNQPQHFGDGTRLSIL.

The chain combines TRBV20-1 with TRBJ2-1; no definite D call. The germline V and J ends were trimmed by 5 bases and 9 bases, with 11 bases remaining between them. Germline CDR1 and CDR2: DFQATT and SNEGSKA (reference sequence). The CDR3 covers 11 residues. CDR3 in amino acids: CSAYTWAEQFF. CDR3 DNA: TGCAGTGCTTATACGTGGGCTGAGCAGTTCTTC.